A selection of T cell receptor beta chains follows, all from one sample in a study. Each CDR3 protein gets one entry after TCRdb re-called the 5' RACE reads with MiXCR. The sample lists roughly 69,000 distinct CDR3 sequences, 20% to 25% occurring once. Sequencing used memory CD4+ T cells sorted from a lymph node. The receptor set was obtained from a female donor with breast cancer. CDR3s include the opening cysteine and the closing phenylalanine or tryptophan. D genes are given only for firm matches. Expanded clones get a size class; other rows say once, few or many, or leave the size out.

v_call	j_call	d_call	clone_size	cdr3_nt	cdr3_aa
TRBV11-3	TRBJ1-4	-	once	TGTGCCAGCAGCTCCAGTGCCAGGGGAGTTGGGAAACTGTTTTTT	CASSSSARGVGKLFF
TRBV5-6	TRBJ1-3	-	few	TGTGCCAGCAGCAATACCGGACGGAAATATGGAAACACCATATATTTT	CASSNTGRKYGNTIYF
TRBV10-2	TRBJ2-5	-	-	TGCGCCAGCAGTGAGTCCGCCACTCTGGGGGGAGAGACCCAGTACTTC	CASSESATLGGETQYF
TRBV20-1	TRBJ1-5	-	-	TGCAGTGCTAGAGGGGACCTGAATCAGCCCCAGCATTTT	CSARGDLNQPQHF
TRBV5-1	TRBJ1-4	TRBD1	many	TGCGCCAGCAGCTTCCAGGGGGCCCATAATGAAAAACTGTTTTTT	CASSFQGAHNEKLFF
TRBV4-1	TRBJ2-1	TRBD2	many	TGCGCCAGCAGCCAGGCTCGACTAGCGGGAGGGCTATCCCATGAGCAGTTCTTC	CASSQARLAGGLSHEQFF
TRBV20-1	TRBJ2-7	-	many	TGCAGTGCTAGAGAATCCCGTTCATCTACCGGCGAGCAGTACTTC	CSARESRSSTGEQYF
TRBV7-8	TRBJ2-6	-	many	TGTGCCAGCAGCTACCCTGGGGCCAACGTCCTGACTTTC	CASSYPGANVLTF
TRBV5-4	TRBJ2-3	TRBD2	-	TGTGCCAGCAGCTCTGGACTAGTTTCAGATACGCAGTATTTT	CASSSGLVSDTQYF
TRBV6-2/TRBV6-3	TRBJ2-1	TRBD2	-	TGTGCCAGCACTGTGCGGACTAGCGGGAGAAATGAGCAGTTCTTC	CASTVRTSGRNEQFF
TRBV5-1	TRBJ1-2	-	many	TGCGCCAGCAGGAGTGGCCAGTATGGCTACACCTTC	CASRSGQYGYTF
TRBV6-2/TRBV6-3	TRBJ1-4	TRBD1	-	TGTGCCAGCAGTGCCATCCGGGACAGAAGAGAAAAACTGTTTTTT	CASSAIRDRREKLFF
TRBV12-3/TRBV12-4	TRBJ1-3	TRBD1	-	TGTGCCAGCAGGCCAGACAGGGGTGGTGGAAACACCATATATTTT	CASRPDRGGGNTIYF
TRBV6-2/TRBV6-3	TRBJ1-5	TRBD1	many	TGTGCCAGTCCCGGGACAGGGTATGATCAGCCCCAGCATTTT	CASPGTGYDQPQHF
TRBV12-3/TRBV12-4	TRBJ1-1	-	-	TGTGCCAGCAGGTCCGTTTCGGAAGCTTTCTTT	CASRSVSEAFF
TRBV20-1	TRBJ2-4	-	-	TGCAGGACGGGGGATGGGGCCAAAAACATTCAGTACTTC	CRTGDGAKNIQYF